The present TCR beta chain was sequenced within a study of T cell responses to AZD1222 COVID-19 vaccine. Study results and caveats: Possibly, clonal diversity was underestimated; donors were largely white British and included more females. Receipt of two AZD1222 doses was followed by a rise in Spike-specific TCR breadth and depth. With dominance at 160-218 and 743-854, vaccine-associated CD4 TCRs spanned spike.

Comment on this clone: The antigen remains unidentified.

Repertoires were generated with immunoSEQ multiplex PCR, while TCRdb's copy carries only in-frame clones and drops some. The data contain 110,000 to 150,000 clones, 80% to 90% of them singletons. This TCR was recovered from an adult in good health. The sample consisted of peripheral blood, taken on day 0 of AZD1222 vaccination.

DNA for the CDR3: TGCGCCAGCAGCTTGGCCCCCCCGAGGGAGGGCCGTCCTGACGAGCAGTACTTC. Protein: CASSLAPPREGRPDEQYF. The V call is TRBV5-1, the J call TRBJ2-7; 7 bases match TRBD2. V lost 0 bases and J lost 5; bases outside the gene matches: 17. CDR1 is SGHRS and CDR2 is YFSETQ in the germline V gene. The CDR3 is 18 residues long.